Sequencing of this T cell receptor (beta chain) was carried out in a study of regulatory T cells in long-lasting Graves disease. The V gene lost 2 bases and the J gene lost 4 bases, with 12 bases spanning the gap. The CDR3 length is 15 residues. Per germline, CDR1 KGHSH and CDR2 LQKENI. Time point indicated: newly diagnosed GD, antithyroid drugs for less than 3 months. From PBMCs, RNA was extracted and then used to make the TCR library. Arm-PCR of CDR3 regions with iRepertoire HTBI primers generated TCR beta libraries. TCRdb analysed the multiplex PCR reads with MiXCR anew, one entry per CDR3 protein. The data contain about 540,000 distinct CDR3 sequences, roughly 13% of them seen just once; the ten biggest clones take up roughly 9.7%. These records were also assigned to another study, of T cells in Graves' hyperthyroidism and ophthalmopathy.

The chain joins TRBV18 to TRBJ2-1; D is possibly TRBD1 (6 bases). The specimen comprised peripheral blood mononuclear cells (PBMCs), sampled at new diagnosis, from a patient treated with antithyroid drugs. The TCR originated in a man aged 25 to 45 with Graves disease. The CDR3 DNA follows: TGTGCCAGCTCACCAGGGGGCGGTCTATACAATGAGCAGTTCTTC. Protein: CASSPGGGLYNEQFF.